This T cell receptor beta chain was identified in a study of cytomegalovirus exposure and HLA in healthy donors. With respect to this clone: Its specificity is unknown.

PCR involved 60 Vbeta and 13 Jbeta primers. Generated by immunoSEQ multiplex PCR, the TCRdb table keeps only in-frame clones and is missing some. The sample consists of 150,000 to 180,000 clones, 70% to 90% of them appearing once. The CDR3 runs 15 residues. V lost 3 bases and J lost 0; bases outside the gene matches: 4. CDR1 and CDR2 (germline): SGDLS, YYNGEE. Study findings and constraints: It was reported in a later analysis that an Asian-associated ancestry cluster showed fewer N-insertions than the 666-donor mean. Reports state that TCR beta sequences accurately predicted most subjects' HLA-A and HLA-B alleles.

This TCR derives from a woman between 40 and 55 years old in good health and CMV-seropositive. The J gene is TRBJ2-3, the V gene TRBV9, with 7 bases identical to TRBD2. The specimen was PBMCs. The CDR3 DNA reads as TGTGCCAGCAGCGCAAGCGGGATCAGCACAGATACGCAGTATTTT. The encoded protein is CASSASGISTDTQYF. Using reference TRBV9 and TRBJ2-3 for the parts outside the CDR3, the full variable domain is DSGVTQTPKHLITATGQRVTLRCSPRSGDLSVYWYQQSLDQGLQFLIQYYNGEERAKGNILERFSAQQFPDLHSELNLSSLELGDSALYFCASSASGISTDTQYFGPGTRLTVL.